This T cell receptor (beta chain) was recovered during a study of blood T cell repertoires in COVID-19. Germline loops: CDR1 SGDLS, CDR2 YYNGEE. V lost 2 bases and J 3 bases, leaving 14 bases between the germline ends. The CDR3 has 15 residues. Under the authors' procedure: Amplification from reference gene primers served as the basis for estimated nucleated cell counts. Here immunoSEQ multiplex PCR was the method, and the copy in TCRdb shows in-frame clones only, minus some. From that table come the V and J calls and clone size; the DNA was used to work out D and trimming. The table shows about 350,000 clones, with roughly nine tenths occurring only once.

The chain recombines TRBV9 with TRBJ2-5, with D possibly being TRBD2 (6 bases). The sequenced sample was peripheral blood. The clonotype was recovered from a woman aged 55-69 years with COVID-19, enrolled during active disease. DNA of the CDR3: TGTGCCAGCAGCGTCGACGGGGGACCGAAAGAGACCCAGTACTTC. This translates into CASSVDGGPKETQYF.